These 2 T cell receptor beta chains came from one sample sequenced in a study of human T cells and chemical hapten exposure (dated by TCRdb to the early 2020s). The meaning of the sample's time point label: patch test 1, 2 weeks after DPC sensitization. Taken with the paper, the label for treatment or condition translates to: therapeutic diphenylcyclopropenone sensitization with weekly scalp DPC. The library was obtained by RACE. TCRdb names NextSeq 500 as the instrument used. TCRdb itself trimmed the public reads at Q25 with fastp, ran MiXCR and retained productive beta chains. Duplicate CDR3 protein sequences are folded into a single record with the most common DNA and genes. Counted in this sample were roughly 70,000 distinct CDR3 sequences; roughly 9.2% of them appeared once. The ten largest clones add up to 3% to 3.5% of the sample. Specimen: whole blood, collected in connection with sensitization to the hapten diphenylcyclopropenone (DPC). All receptors come from a woman aged 40 to 55 with alopecia areata. Some clones in this sample may be carry-over from other donors' samples.

This clonotype was seen only a few times. The rearrangement uses TRBV7-2 and TRBJ2-3; D uncertain. Germline V CDR1 and CDR2: SGHTA, FQGNSA. The V and J ends lost 3 bases and 4 bases respectively, with 14 bases between them. The CDR3 loop spans 15 amino acids. The CDR3 is CASSLSYLSADTQYF. DNA of the CDR3: TGTGCCAGCAGCTTGAGTTACCTGAGCGCAGATACGCAGTATTTT. The full variable domain, with the rest looked up from reference TRBV7-2 and TRBJ2-3, is GAGVSQSPSNKVTEKGKDVELRCDPISGHTALYWYRQSLGQGLEFLIYFQGNSAPDKSGLPSDRFSAERTGGSVSTLTIQRTQQEDSAVYLCASSLSYLSADTQYFGPGTRLTVL.

This clonotype has just a few counts. The chain combines TRBV7-2 with TRBJ1-2; 8 bases line up with TRBD1. This CDR3 is built from 15 residues. Germline V gene sequence: CDR1 SGHTA, CDR2 FQGNSA. Losses at the gene ends were 6 bases for V and 1 base for J; bases not matched to a gene: 7. CDR3 in DNA: TGTGCCAGCAGTCGTGACAGGGGCCTTAACTATGGCTACACCTTC. This encodes CASSRDRGLNYGYTF.